This T cell receptor beta chain was recorded in a study of T cells after yellow fever vaccination (dated by TCRdb to 2018 to 2020). In terms of the full investigation: Libraries from fractions with low cell numbers were prepared with the SMART-Seq v4 Ultra Low Input RNA kit. To track T-cell clones before and after primary and booster YFV17D yellow fever vaccination, bulk TCR alpha and beta repertoires were sequenced longitudinally. Two healthy male donors made up the cohort, one aged 18 to 29 years and the other aged 30 to 40 years. Blood was collected at multiple timepoints before and after primary and secondary immunization, and bulk PBMC replicates and cell subsets were isolated.

On this clonotype itself: Its antigen remains unidentified. No much larger clone exists at a distance of one base, and base qualities are not known.

Measured from the cysteine to the phenylalanine, the CDR3 is 15 residues long. Only the CDR3 region is kept as DNA, spanning 45 bases read in frame from base 1. As encoded in the germline V gene, CDR1 is SGHTA while CDR2 is FQGNSA. Trimming accounts for 5 bases at V and 3 bases at J, while the number of junction bases matched to no gene is 5. Reading the label with the study, this specimen's treatment or condition is: live attenuated yellow fever vaccine strain. A standard Ficoll-Paque protocol was used to isolate PBMCs from peripheral blood. Dynabeads CD4 and CD8 positive selection kits were used to isolate CD4 and CD8 T-cell fractions. TriZol was used to extract RNA from bulk PBMCs, from CD4 and CD8 fractions, and from dextramer-positive and dextramer-negative fractions. Study-wide findings and limitations: A small share of clonotypes was detected in both CD4 and CD8 compartments, with the overlap likely arising from convergent recombination. After the booster, most of the clones that had expanded following primary vaccination were detected again (96% of CD4 and 88% of CD8), which suggests that memory was broadly maintained. Only a couple of donors were included in the study, so the extent to which the findings can be generalized is limited. Because abundant contaminating clonotypes from the bulk population could be contained in FACS-sorted repertoires, computational filtering was required. The secondary T-cell response was weaker than the primary response but faster, peaking on day 5 instead of day 15.

Synthesis of TCR cDNA relied on 5'RACE template switching, a step that introduced a universal primer site along with unique molecular identifiers. Priming of cDNA synthesis was performed from both the TCR alpha and TCR beta constant segments. Library amplification used two PCR steps, and the second PCR step added sample barcodes and sequencing adapters. Sequencing of libraries was done on Illumina HiSeq 2500 (2x100 bp) or NovaSeq (2x150 bp). Per the source publication's procedure: MIGEC handled demultiplexing of reads and collapsing into UMI consensus sequences, while MiXCR performed V(D)J alignment. Clonotypes responding to the vaccine were identified with edgeR on replicate PBMC samples, with the criteria of FDR below 0.01 and a log2 fold change above 5 up to day 15. Bulk clonotypes were assigned CD4 or CD8 identity according to which sequenced CD4 or CD8 repertoire held them at higher abundance. In TCRdb, the public reads were trimmed at Q25 with fastp and aligned with MiXCR, with productive beta chains retained. Rows matching on CDR3 protein sequence are summarized as one entry with the most common DNA and genes. These V and J calls originate from TCRdb's pipeline instead of the authors' own analysis. This sample is represented by about 150,000 distinct CDR3 sequences; approximately 6.6% of them were singletons. The top ten constitute over 0.55% of the sample.

The chain is assembled from TRBV7-2 and TRBJ1-5, with 9 bases in between that match TRBD1. The material was CD4+ T cells sorted from PBMCs, obtained 10 days after the yellow fever booster vaccination. The receptor was derived from a man in his thirties or forties who received the YFV17D yellow fever vaccine. The CDR3 protein sequence reads: CASSRDRAHNQPQHF. The nucleotide sequence reads TGTGCCAGCAGCCGGGACAGGGCGCACAATCAGCCCCAGCATTTT. With all but the CDR3 taken from the reference TRBV7-2 and TRBJ1-5 genes, the full variable domain is: GAGVSQSPSNKVTEKGKDVELRCDPISGHTALYWYRQSLGQGLEFLIYFQGNSAPDKSGLPSDRFSAERTGGSVSTLTIQRTQQEDSAVYLCASSRDRAHNQPQHFGDGTRLSIL.